These 26 T cell receptor beta chains originate from one sample sequenced in a study of blood T cells in healthy people across ages. Through a sample-barcoded 5' primer and a J-beta primer mix, a second PCR was run for roughly 6 to 12 cycles. TCRdb fed the 5' RACE reads into MiXCR, producing one record per CDR3 protein. The repertoire holds 1.2 million to 1.5 million distinct CDR3 sequences, roughly 45% seen once, with 7.9% in the top ten. Sequences were obtained from blood. These receptors all come from a woman under 30 in good health.

This clonotype was detected a few times. The chain couples TRBV6-5 to TRBJ2-7; D may correspond to TRBD1 or TRBD2 (5 bases each). Deletions cut 5 bases from V and 4 bases from J, with 9 bases between. This CDR3 contains 12 residues. Germline V gene data show CDR1 as MNHEY and CDR2 as SVGAGI. CDR3 region: CASSAEGYEQYF. The CDR3 DNA follows: TGTGCCAGCAGTGCAGAGGGGTACGAGCAGTACTTC.

This chain joins TRBV30 and TRBJ2-5; TRBD2 aligns across 8 bases. The tail of the sequence fits TRBJ2-7 better, so the J call may be wrong. CDR3 length equals 13 residues. Germline values: CDR1 GTSNPN, CDR2 SVGIG (reference sequence). CDR3 sequence: CACEAGAMYEQYF. In DNA form, the CDR3 reads TGTGCCTGCGAAGCGGGAGCTATGTACGAGCAGTACTTC.

This clonotype was found a few times. The chain couples TRBV10-3 to TRBJ2-1, with D possibly called TRBD1 or TRBD2 (5 bases each). The CDR3 consists of 13 residues. Germline V CDR1 and CDR2: ENHRY, SYGVKD. V lost 6 bases, J lost 5 bases, and 11 bases lay in between. Here the CDR3 reads CAIRGDQNNEQFF. The CDR3 DNA reads as TGTGCCATCAGGGGGGACCAGAACAATGAGCAGTTCTTC.

Turning to this clonotype: A read error may produce the germline difference seen at one junction end. The chain links TRBV5-1 to TRBJ1-2; 8 nucleotides agree with TRBD1. CDR3 length: 12 residues. Germline values: CDR1 SGHRS, CDR2 YFSETQ. The DNA for the CDR3 is TGCGCCGGCAGCGAAGGACAGGGTAGCTACACCTTC. This gives the protein CAGSEGQGSYTF.

This clonotype was recorded once. This rearrangement joins TRBV9 to TRBJ2-1; 8 bases line up with TRBD2. Matching the DNA end better, TRBJ2-7 makes the J call doubtful. The germline V gene has CDR1 SGDLS and CDR2 YYNGEE. This CDR3 contains 15 residues. The CDR3 reads CASSPRGGLYNEQYF. CDR3 nucleotides: TGTGCCAGCAGTCCCCGGGGGGGACTCTACAATGAGCAGTACTTC.

V and J are TRBV5-4 and TRBJ2-1, with 8 bases aligning to TRBD2. Germline CDR1 SGHNT, CDR2 YYREEE (reference sequence). CDR3 length equals 22 residues. V gave up 3 bases and J gave up 0 bases; unmatched junction bases: 23. CDR3: CASSSKLGYTSGSESSYNEQFF. The CDR3 DNA is TGTGCCAGCAGCTCCAAACTCGGATATACTAGCGGATCTGAAAGCTCCTACAATGAGCAGTTCTTC.

The rearrangement joins TRBV10-3 to TRBJ2-3; 12 nucleotides align to TRBD2. With 8 bases clipped from V and 4 bases from J, the junction kept 4 bases outside the gene matches. Germline V gene data show CDR1 as ENHRY and CDR2 as SYGVKD. This CDR3 region has 14 residues. The CDR3 DNA reads TGTGCCATCCCTAGCGGGAGGGGAGCAGATACGCAGTATTTT. It codes for CAIPSGRGADTQYF.

The J gene is TRBJ1-2, the V gene TRBV5-1; weak D call: TRBD1 (5 bases). This CDR3 contains 14 residues. From germline, CDR1 is SGHRS and CDR2 YFSETQ. V was clipped by 4 bases and J by 8 bases, with 18 bases between them. CDR3 DNA: TGCGCCAGCAGCCCGACCTTGGCAGGGAACGGCTACACCTTC. Translated: CASSPTLAGNGYTF.

In its sample, this clonotype was seen a few times. CDR3 coding DNA: TGTGCCAGCAGCCTCACGGCCAGGGGCGAGCAGTACTTC. Amino acid sequence: CASSLTARGEQYF. The V and J genes are TRBV27 and TRBJ2-7; D might be TRBD1 (6 bases). The CDR3 covers 13 residues. Per the germline V gene, CDR1 is MNHEY and CDR2 is SMNVEV (reference sequence). V lost 6 bases and J lost 6, with 15 bases in between.

The chain links TRBV24-1 to TRBJ1-5; 8 positions agree with TRBD1. V lost 4 bases and J lost 2; bases outside the gene matches: 6. This CDR3 has 16 residues. Germline CDR1 reads KGHDR; CDR2 reads SFDVKD. CDR3 loop: CATSDGDRWGNQPQHF. DNA for the CDR3: TGTGCCACCAGTGACGGGGACAGGTGGGGCAATCAGCCCCAGCATTTT.

This clonotype was seen a few times. The chain combines TRBV4-2 with TRBJ2-1, with 10 bases matching TRBD2. CDR1 is LGHNA, CDR2 YNFKEQ, per germline. This CDR3 contains 17 residues. V lost 0 bases to trimming and J lost 4 bases; unmatched junction nucleotides: 6. The DNA for the CDR3 is TGTGCCAGCAGCCAAGACCTAGCGGGAGCTAGATACAATGAGCAGTTCTTC. Protein product: CASSQDLAGARYNEQFF.

A few counts support this clonotype. The V call is TRBV5-1, the J call TRBJ2-5; TRBD1 agrees at 8 bases. Trimming took 0 bases from V and 5 from J; bases not matched to a gene: 9. The CDR3 has 16 amino acids. CDR1 and CDR2 (germline): SGHRS, YFSETQ. CDR3 nucleotide sequence: TGCGCCAGCAGCTTGGGGACTACAGGGGGTAAGGAGACCCAGTACTTC. Amino acid sequence: CASSLGTTGGKETQYF.

This chain joins TRBV7-2 and TRBJ1-1; D unclear. CDR1 SGHTA and CDR2 FQGNSA come from the germline V gene. Trimming removed 4 bases from V and 8 bases from J, with 5 bases in between. The CDR3 runs to 10 residues. The chain's CDR3 is CASSSYEAFF. Written as DNA, the CDR3 is TGTGCCAGCAGCTCCTACGAAGCTTTCTTT.

This chain connects TRBV4-1 to TRBJ1-4, with unresolved D. Germline assignment: CDR1 MGHRA and CDR2 YSYEKL. V shed 1 base and J shed 0 bases, with 9 bases lying between them. This CDR3 has 16 residues. CDR3: CASSQAQRSTNEKLFF. The CDR3 nucleotides read TGCGCCAGCAGCCAAGCTCAGAGATCAACTAATGAAAAACTGTTTTTT.

The V gene is TRBV4-2, the J gene TRBJ1-2; no clear D gene. The V gene lost 4 bases and the J gene lost 4 bases, with 13 bases spanning the gap. The CDR3 covers 14 residues. Germline loops: CDR1 LGHNA, CDR2 YNFKEQ. The CDR3 DNA is TGTGCCAGCAGCCCTGGGAGGATACTCTATGGCTACACCTTC. This translates into CASSPGRILYGYTF.

The rearrangement uses TRBV9 and TRBJ1-4; a possible D gene is TRBD1 (5 bases). The CDR3 consists of 15 residues. Germline V gene data show CDR1 as SGDLS and CDR2 as YYNGEE. V dropped 0 bases and J dropped 2 bases, with 8 bases sitting between them. The CDR3 spells CASSVGGTTNEKLFF. The DNA for the CDR3 is TGTGCCAGCAGCGTAGGCGGGACCACTAATGAAAAACTGTTTTTT.

In this sample, this clonotype turned up once. V gene TRBV6-1 combines with J gene TRBJ2-1, with D perhaps TRBD1 or TRBD2 (5 bases each). The germline V gene encodes CDR1 MNHNS and CDR2 SASEGT. The CDR3 totals 16 residues. Trimming left V 4 bases short and J 9 bases short, with 22 bases between. This CDR3 is CASSGLEVRGRPEQFF. In nucleotides, the CDR3 is TGTGCCAGCAGTGGTCTTGAGGTACGGGGCCGGCCTGAGCAGTTCTTC.

This clonotype has only a few counts. This chain uses TRBV20-1 with TRBJ1-2; D perhaps matches TRBD1 (5 bases). CDR1 DFQATT and CDR2 SNEGSKA come from the germline V gene (reference sequence). The length of the CDR3 is 14 residues. Trimming stripped 8 bases from V and 3 bases from J, with 19 bases between. The CDR3 DNA reads as TGCAGTTCGTTCCAGGGAAGGGGTGACTATGGCTACACCTTC. Translation: CSSFQGRGDYGYTF.

This clonotype was picked up a small number of times. The V gene is TRBV2, the J gene TRBJ2-5, with 8 positions matching TRBD2. Germline V gene lookup returns CDR1 SNHLY and CDR2 FYNNEI. The CDR3 runs 15 residues. V lost 4 bases and J lost 5; bases outside the gene matches: 9. In DNA form, the CDR3 reads TGTGCCAGCAGTGGGGAGCTAGCGGGTAGGGAGACCCAGTACTTC. Translated: CASSGELAGRETQYF.

Notes on this clonotype: One end of the junction is discordant with germline, which a read error may explain. V is TRBV18 and J is TRBJ2-7; D remains unclear. Germline assignment: CDR1 KGHSH and CDR2 LQKENI. The CDR3 is 12 residues long. CDR3 DNA: TGTGCCGGCTCACACGACTCCTACGAGCAGTACTTC. It translates to CAGSHDSYEQYF.

This clonotype was counted between two and nine times. The genes are TRBV4-1 and TRBJ2-5; no reliable D call. V lost 0 bases and J 4 bases, leaving 9 bases between the germline ends. Germline CDR1 and CDR2: MGHRA and YSYEKL. The CDR3 sequence is 14 residues long. The CDR3 reads CASSQDAWGETQYF. In DNA form, the CDR3 reads TGCGCCAGCAGCCAAGATGCGTGGGGAGAGACCCAGTACTTC.

The rearrangement uses TRBV10-2 and TRBJ2-1; 9 nucleotides line up with TRBD1. Germline trimming cut 9 bases from V and 9 bases from J; bases unmatched to any gene: 21. Germline CDR1 is WSHSY and CDR2 is SAAADI. The CDR3 covers 17 residues. Here the CDR3 reads CARTRTGALIPGGEQFF. Written as DNA, the CDR3 is TGCGCCAGAACGCGGACAGGGGCCCTTATCCCGGGTGGTGAGCAGTTCTTC.

The rearrangement links TRBV28 to TRBJ2-5; 8 nucleotides match TRBD1. The CDR3 runs to 11 residues. In germline, CDR1 is MDHEN, CDR2 SYDVKM. V was pared by 5 bases and J by 12 bases, with 5 bases of the junction left unmatched. The CDR3 spells CASSDRGRKYF. CDR3 DNA sequence: TGTGCCAGCAGTGACAGGGGTCGAAAGTACTTC.

With regard to this clonotype: A junction end diverges from the germline sequence, so it may reflect a read error. The chain employs TRBV6-4 and TRBJ1-4; D may be TRBD1 (5 bases). Germline assignment: CDR1 MRHNA and CDR2 SNTAGT. This CDR3 has 15 residues. The chain's CDR3 is CASSDSIGGDGKLFF. The DNA of the CDR3 is TGTGCCAGCAGCGACTCGATCGGAGGGGACGGAAAACTGTTTTTT.

The CDR3 protein is CASSRPSGTGNPFF. CDR3 bases: TGTGCCAGCAGCCGGCCCTCCGGGACAGGGAATCCTTTCTTT. The chain recombines TRBV3-1 with TRBJ1-1; 9 nucleotides align to TRBD1. CDR3 length: 14 amino acids. Unmatched junction bases numbered 12, after V lost 4 bases and J lost 12 bases. Looked up from germline, CDR1 is LGHDT and CDR2 is YNNKEL (reference sequence).

This sequence joins TRBV6-2 or TRBV6-3 and TRBJ2-7; 10 bases are a match to TRBD2. The CDR3 spans 14 residues. V shed 6 bases and J 4 bases; nucleotides not matched to a gene: 6. From germline, CDR1 is MNHEY and CDR2 SVGEGT. CDR3 sequence (DNA): TGTGCCAGCAGATATAGCGGGGGGCGGTACGAGCAGTACTTC. It translates to CASRYSGGRYEQYF.